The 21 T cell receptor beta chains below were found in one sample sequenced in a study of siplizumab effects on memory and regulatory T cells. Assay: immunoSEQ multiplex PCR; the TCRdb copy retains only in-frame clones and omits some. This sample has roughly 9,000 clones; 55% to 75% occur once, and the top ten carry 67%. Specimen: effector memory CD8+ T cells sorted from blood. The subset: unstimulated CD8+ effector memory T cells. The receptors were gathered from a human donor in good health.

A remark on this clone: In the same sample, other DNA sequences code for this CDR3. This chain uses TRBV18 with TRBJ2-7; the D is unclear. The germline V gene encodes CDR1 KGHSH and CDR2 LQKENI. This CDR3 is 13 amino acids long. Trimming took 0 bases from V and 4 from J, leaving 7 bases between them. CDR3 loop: CASSPPSSYEQYF. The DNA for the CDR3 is TGTGCCAGCTCACCACCATCGAGTTACGAGCAGTACTTC.

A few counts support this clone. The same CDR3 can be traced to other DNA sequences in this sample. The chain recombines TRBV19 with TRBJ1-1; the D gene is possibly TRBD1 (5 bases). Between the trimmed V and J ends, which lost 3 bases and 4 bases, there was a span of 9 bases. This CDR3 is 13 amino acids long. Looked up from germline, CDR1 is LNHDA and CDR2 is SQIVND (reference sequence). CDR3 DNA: TGTGCCAGTAGTATCGATGGGGCCACTGAAGCTTTCTTT. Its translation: CASSIDGATEAFF. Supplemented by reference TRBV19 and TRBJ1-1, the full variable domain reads DGGITQSPKYLFRKEGQNVTLSCEQNLNHDAMYWYRQDPGQGLRLIYYSQIVNDFQKGDIAEGYSVSREKKESFPLTVTSAQKNPTAFYLCASSIDGATEAFFGQGTRLTVV.

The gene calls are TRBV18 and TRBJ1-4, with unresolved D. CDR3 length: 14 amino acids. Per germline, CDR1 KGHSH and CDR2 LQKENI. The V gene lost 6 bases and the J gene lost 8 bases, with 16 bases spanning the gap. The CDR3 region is CASSPMRRTEKLFF. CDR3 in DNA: TGTGCCAGCTCCCCGATGAGGCGGACCGAAAAACTGTTTTTT. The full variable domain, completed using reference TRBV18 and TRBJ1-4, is NAGVMQNPRHLVRRRGQEARLRCSPMKGHSHVYWYRQLPEEGLKFMVYLQKENIIDESGMPKERFSAEFPKEGPSILRIQQVVRGDSAAYFCASSPMRRTEKLFFGSGTQLSVL.

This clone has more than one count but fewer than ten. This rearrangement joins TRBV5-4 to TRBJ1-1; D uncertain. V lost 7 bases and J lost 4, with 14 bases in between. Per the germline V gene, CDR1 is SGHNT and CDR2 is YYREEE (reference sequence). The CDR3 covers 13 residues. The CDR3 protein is CASLEREGTEAFF. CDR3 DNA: TGTGCCAGCCTTGAACGGGAGGGCACTGAAGCTTTCTTT.

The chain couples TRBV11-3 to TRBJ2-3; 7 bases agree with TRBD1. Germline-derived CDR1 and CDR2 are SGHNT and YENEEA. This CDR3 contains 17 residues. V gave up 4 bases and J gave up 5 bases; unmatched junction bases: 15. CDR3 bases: TGTGCCAGCAGCTCCTACCTACAGGGGCCAGGTGAAGATACGCAGTATTTT. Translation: CASSSYLQGPGEDTQYF.

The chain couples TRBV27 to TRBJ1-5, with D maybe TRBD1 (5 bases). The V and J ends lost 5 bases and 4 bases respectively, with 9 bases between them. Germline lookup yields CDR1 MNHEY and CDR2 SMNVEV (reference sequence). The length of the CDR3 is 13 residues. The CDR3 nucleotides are TGTGCCAGCAGTAGCAAGGGGAATCAGCCCCAGCATTTT. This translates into CASSSKGNQPQHF.

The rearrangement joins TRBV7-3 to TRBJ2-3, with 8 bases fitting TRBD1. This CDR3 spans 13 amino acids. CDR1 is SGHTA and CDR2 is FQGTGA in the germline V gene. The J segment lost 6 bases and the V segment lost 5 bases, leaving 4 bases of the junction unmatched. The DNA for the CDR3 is TGTGCCAGCAGCCTCGGGACAGGTGATACGCAGTATTTT. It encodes CASSLGTGDTQYF.

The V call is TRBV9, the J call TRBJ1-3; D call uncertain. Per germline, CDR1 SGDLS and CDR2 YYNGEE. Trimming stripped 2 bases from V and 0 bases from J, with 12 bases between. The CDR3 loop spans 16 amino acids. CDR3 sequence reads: CASSVASRSSGNTIYF. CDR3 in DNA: TGTGCCAGCAGCGTGGCCAGCCGGTCCTCTGGAAACACCATATATTTT.

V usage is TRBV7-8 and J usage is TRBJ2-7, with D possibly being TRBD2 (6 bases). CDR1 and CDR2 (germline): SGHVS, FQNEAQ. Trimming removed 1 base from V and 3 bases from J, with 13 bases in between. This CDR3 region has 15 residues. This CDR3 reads CASSLGVLAFYEQYF. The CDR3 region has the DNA TGTGCCAGCAGCTTAGGTGTACTAGCATTCTACGAGCAGTACTTC.

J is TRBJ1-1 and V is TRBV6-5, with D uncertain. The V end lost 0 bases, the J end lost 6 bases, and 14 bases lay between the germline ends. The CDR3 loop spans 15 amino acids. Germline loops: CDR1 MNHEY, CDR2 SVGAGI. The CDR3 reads CASSYSNPGRAEAFF. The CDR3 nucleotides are TGTGCCAGCAGTTACTCGAACCCAGGTCGGGCTGAAGCTTTCTTT.

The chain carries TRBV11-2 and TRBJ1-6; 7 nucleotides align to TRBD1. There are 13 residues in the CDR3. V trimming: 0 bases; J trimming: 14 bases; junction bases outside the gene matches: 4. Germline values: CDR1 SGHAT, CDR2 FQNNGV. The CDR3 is CASSLDPGGSLHF. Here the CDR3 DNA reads TGTGCCAGCAGCTTAGATCCAGGGGGGTCCCTCCACTTT.

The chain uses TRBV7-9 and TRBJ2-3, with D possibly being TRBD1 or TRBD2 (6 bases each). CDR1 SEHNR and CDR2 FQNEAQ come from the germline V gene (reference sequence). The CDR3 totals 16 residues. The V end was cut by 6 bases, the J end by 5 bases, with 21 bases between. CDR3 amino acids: CASRPGLSGVRDTQYF. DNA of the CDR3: TGTGCCAGCAGGCCGGGACTCTCAGGGGTGAGAGATACGCAGTATTTT.

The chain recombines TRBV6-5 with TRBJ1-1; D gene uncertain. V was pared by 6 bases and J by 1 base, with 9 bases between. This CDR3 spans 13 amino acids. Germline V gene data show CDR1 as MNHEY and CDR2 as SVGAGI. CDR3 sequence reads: CASSPTENTEAFF. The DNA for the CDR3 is TGTGCCAGCAGCCCGACTGAGAACACTGAAGCTTTCTTT.

As DNA, the CDR3 is TGTGCCACCTCTTCGACAGCTTACAATGAGCAGTTCTTC. This encodes CATSSTAYNEQFF. The rearrangement uses TRBV6-6 and TRBJ2-1; D is perhaps TRBD1 (5 bases). Looked up from germline, CDR1 is MNHNY and CDR2 is SVGAGI (reference sequence). V was cut by 10 bases and J by 4 bases, with 14 bases left in between. The CDR3 has 13 amino acids.

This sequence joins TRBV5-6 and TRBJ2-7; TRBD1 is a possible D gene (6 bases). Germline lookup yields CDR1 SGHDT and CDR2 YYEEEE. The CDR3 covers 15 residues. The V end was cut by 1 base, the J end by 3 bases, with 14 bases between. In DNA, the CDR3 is TGTGCCAGCAGCTTGTTCCCGGGACATATCTACGAGCAGTACTTC. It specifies CASSLFPGHIYEQYF.

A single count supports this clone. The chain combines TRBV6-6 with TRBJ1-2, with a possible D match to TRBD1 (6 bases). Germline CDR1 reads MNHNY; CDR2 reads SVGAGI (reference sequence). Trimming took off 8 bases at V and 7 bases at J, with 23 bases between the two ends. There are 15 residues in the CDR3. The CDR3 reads CASSFQGIKRVGYTF. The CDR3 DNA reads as TGTGCCAGCTCCTTTCAGGGGATTAAGCGGGTTGGCTACACCTTC.

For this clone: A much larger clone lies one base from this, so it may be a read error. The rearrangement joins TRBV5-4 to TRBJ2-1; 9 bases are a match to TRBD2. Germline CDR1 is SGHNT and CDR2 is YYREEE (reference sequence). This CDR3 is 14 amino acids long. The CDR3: CASSLASGAGERFF. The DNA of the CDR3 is TGTGCCAGCAGCTTGGCTAGCGGGGCCGGTGAGCGGTTCTTC. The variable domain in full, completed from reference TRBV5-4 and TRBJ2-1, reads ETGVTQSPTHLIKTRGQQVTLRCSSQSGHNTVSWYQQALGQGPQFIFQYYREEENGRGNFPPRFSGLQFPNYSSELNVNALELDDSALYLCASSLASGAGERFFGPGTRLTVL.

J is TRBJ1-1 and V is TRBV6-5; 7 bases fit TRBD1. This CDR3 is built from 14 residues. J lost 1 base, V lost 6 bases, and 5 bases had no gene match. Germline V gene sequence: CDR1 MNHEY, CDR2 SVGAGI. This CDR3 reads CASSRTGENTEAFF. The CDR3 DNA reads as TGTGCCAGCAGCCGTACAGGGGAGAACACTGAAGCTTTCTTT.

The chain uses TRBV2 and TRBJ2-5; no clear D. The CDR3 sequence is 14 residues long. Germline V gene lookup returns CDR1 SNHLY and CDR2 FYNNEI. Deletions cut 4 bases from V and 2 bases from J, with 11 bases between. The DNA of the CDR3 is TGTGCCAGCAGTGGGACGATTAGGCAAGAGACCCAGTACTTC. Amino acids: CASSGTIRQETQYF.

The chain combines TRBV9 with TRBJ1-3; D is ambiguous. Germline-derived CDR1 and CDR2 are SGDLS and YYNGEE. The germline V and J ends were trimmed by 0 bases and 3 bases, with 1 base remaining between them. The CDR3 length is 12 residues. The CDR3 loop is CASSVVGNTIYF. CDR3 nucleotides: TGTGCCAGCAGCGTAGTTGGAAACACCATATATTTT.

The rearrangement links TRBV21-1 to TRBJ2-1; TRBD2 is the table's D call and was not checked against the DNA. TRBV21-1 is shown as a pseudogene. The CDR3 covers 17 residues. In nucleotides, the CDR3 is TGTGCCAGCAGGATGTGTTGGACTAGCGGGGGGTACAATGAGCAGTTCTTC. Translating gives CASRMCWTSGGYNEQFF.